The text below deals with one T cell receptor (beta chain). A single count supports this clone. Its antigen is still unknown. It has no much larger one-base neighbor in the sample; base qualities were not kept. The identical CDR3 is also encoded by other nucleotide sequences in the sample. This sample stems from a study of cytomegalovirus exposure and HLA in healthy donors listed by TCRdb under 2017. General notes on the study: In an earlier analysis of 587 of the donors, 276 Gb of sequence data and roughly 100 million unique TCR beta sequences from about 179 million T cells were reported. Roughly 290 gigabases of sequencing data and around 88 million unique TCR sequences made up an early release that covered roughly 670 HLA-typed donors. The genetic ancestry cluster associated with self-reported Caucasian donors included about four fifths of the roughly 400 genotyped donors. The study aimed to test whether signatures of past pathogen exposure could be identified by cataloging public T cell receptors. The study used immunosequencing to profile the T cell repertoires of several hundred subjects and linked those repertoires to cytomegalovirus serostatus. In addition to the first cohort of 666 subjects, a separate validation cohort of 120 different subjects was used. To predict cytomegalovirus infection status, the study brought together high-throughput TCR immunosequencing, statistical association of individual TCRs with disease status, and machine learning. A later analysis re-examined previously published TCR beta repertoires from 600 to 700 donors and added high-resolution HLA genotyping to investigate patterns of TCR occurrence. Rather than drawing on any new phenotypic data, the later analysis identified candidate immune exposures from TCR beta sequences and the way those sequences occurred across donors. To decide whether each TCR beta V gene segment behaved as functional or pseudogenic, an earlier analysis of over 500 of the donors relied on high-throughput TCR beta sequencing. Alongside the repertoire data, information on donor age, sex, ethnicity and CMV serostatus was compiled. A later genetic analysis used genome-wide SNP genotypes for about 60% of the roughly 670 donors, treating that subset as a discovery cohort. Every discovery cohort repertoire had been produced on one sequencing platform. Both class I and class II loci were covered by HLA typing, at four-digit resolution. The number of donors typed differed by locus, with 629-630 for A, B, C, DRB1 and DQB1, around 500 for DQA1, under 610 for DPA1, and some 450 for DPB1. Because of strong linkage in the cohort, five DR-DQ haplotypes were treated as single units for association and clustering. Among roughly 370 genotyped donors of the cohort, an average of around 240,000 unique TCR beta nucleotide sequences were sequenced per donor, around a sixth of them non-productive.

Points the paper makes about the study in general: Across donors, most TCR sequences were observed very rarely, whereas some public TCRs were present in many individuals. The study listed over 150 TCR beta chains as associated with cytomegalovirus. A later analysis reported that several top co-occurrence clusters appeared linked to parvovirus B19, influenza, CMV and Epstein-Barr virus. In vitro tests confirmed that a few of the cytomegalovirus-associated TCR beta chains recognize cytomegalovirus antigens. In a later analysis, the rate of TCR association differed among HLA loci, with DRB1 alleles having the most associated TCRs and HLA-C alleles having the fewest. The authors suggested that the approach could potentially be generalized to other disease states and immunological phenotypes. A later genetic analysis associated a missense DCLRE1C variant with V-gene and J-gene trimming of TCR beta chains, and an independent cohort replicated the association. Some IMGT-functional V segments, including TRBV6-2 and TRBV6-3, could not be told apart with the 87-base-pair reads, so those segments were excluded. A further reported finding was that TCR beta sequences accurately predicted the HLA-A and HLA-B alleles for most subjects in the first cohort. This cohort had only TCR beta chains sequenced, and the lack of alpha or paired-chain data limited which features could be detected. In a later analysis, around 17,000 TCR beta sequences were associated with specific HLA alleles at a false discovery rate of 0.05. An earlier analysis of 450 to 750 of the donors showed that most TCR beta V segments appeared in productive rearrangements either about 87% or about 30% of the time, which broadly matched IMGT annotations. In a later analysis, most CMV-associated TCR beta chains were found to appear HLA-restricted, with HLA associations seemingly driven largely by CMV exposure. In a later genetic analysis, fewer N-insertions in productive TCRs were reported among donors in an Asian-associated ancestry cluster than the approximately 630-donor mean. The only immune exposure information available for the cohort was CMV serostatus. Presence/absence analyses assumed roughly uniform sequencing depth across donors, an assumption that may not hold. In a later analysis, HLA-associated TCR beta chains were found to be more clonally expanded and to have lower generation probabilities than equally common non-associated chains. Strong co-occurrence of HLA alleles, especially DR and DQ, made assigning TCR associations to individual alleles difficult. A cluster of highly shared sequence variants was judged likely to represent a technical artifact of the sequencing pipeline. Correlated functional status among segregating V segments might reflect linkage disequilibrium, but an unknown experimental factor could not be ruled out. The classifier was reported to diagnose cytomegalovirus status with high specificity and sensitivity in both the original and validation cohorts. Because HLA typing was missing for some donors at each locus, association tests included only the typed subset. The earlier analysis of around 600 of the donors excluded roughly 17 rarely observed V segments, including chromosome 9 orphons, because counts were too low.

V loses 1 base, J loses 5 bases, and the germline ends lie 14 bases apart. Measured from the cysteine to the phenylalanine, the CDR3 is 15 residues long. CDR3 DNA is the only sequence kept; it has 45 bases, read in frame from the first base. Based on the germline V gene, the CDR1 and CDR2 sequences are LGHNA and YSLEER. The cohort consisted of 600 to 750 healthy bone marrow donors. At the time of sampling, all cohort members were nominally healthy, though unrecorded immune exposures were likely present. The donor was CMV seronegative and belonged to the group of under 400 seronegative cohort members. A peripheral blood sample was collected from each donor, and TCR beta sequencing was performed on peripheral blood mononuclear cells. Genomic DNA extraction from the blood cell samples was performed with the Qiagen DNeasy Blood Extraction Kit. Library construction relied on the immunoSEQ multiplex PCR assay. The multiplex PCR relied on a mix of 60 forward primers for TCR Vbeta segments and 13 reverse primers for TCR Jbeta segments. Amplification of the CDR3 region of rearranged TCR beta genes was performed with a multiplex PCR assay on genomic DNA. Amplified TCR beta libraries were sequenced as 87-base-pair reads on the Illumina HiSeq System. Regarding the original processing steps: Across the 666 repertoires, a later analysis counted 80 million or so unique TCR beta chains, roughly 11 million of which were shared by at least two donors. A nearest-neighbor algorithm error-corrected the raw reads and collapsed the reads into unique sequences, merging closely related sequences to remove PCR and sequencing errors. Alignment of CDR3 sequences to IMGT reference sequences was used to assign V, D and J gene segments. For a sequence to be retained, a match of at least six nucleotides to both a V gene segment and a J gene segment was required. Rearrangements were called productive when the CDR3 lacked stop codons and stayed in frame with V and J; all others were non-productive. Following IMGT convention, CDR3 was defined as the stretch from the second conserved V-encoded cysteine to the conserved J-encoded phenylalanine. Sequences without an unambiguous match to a single V gene segment were excluded from the earlier analysis of 450 to 750 of the donors. An earlier analysis of fewer than 750 of the donors classified V segments as functional when productive rearrangements were above 56.7% and as segregating when the standard deviation between donors was above 5%. A statistical classification framework was built to diagnose cytomegalovirus status from the catalog of TCR beta chain sequences. A later analysis assigned V and J genes by comparing TCR nucleotide sequences with IMGT/GENE-DB human TR gene sequences. The TCRdist pipeline was used in a later analysis to assign CDR3 sequences and most-parsimonious VDJ recombination scenarios. In a later analysis, each TCR beta chain was defined by its CDR3 amino acid sequence together with its V-gene family, and reads lacking a unique V-gene family were excluded. A later analysis removed 500 to 600 highly shared, low-generation-probability nucleotide sequences to deal with suspected cross-contamination and a sequencing artifact. A later analysis calculated a clonal expansion index for each public chain from normalized within-repertoire ranks of inferred template counts. In a later analysis, generation probabilities were computed using a VDJ recombination model fitted to out-of-frame rearrangements, and the results were checked against IGoR. In a later analysis, hypergeometric tests were used to score TCR-TCR, TCR-HLA and TCR-CMV co-occurrence, with a repertoire-size bias correction applied to TCR pairs. False discovery rates were estimated in a later analysis by permuting HLA or CMV assignments 20 times. In a later analysis, co-occurring TCRs were grouped with DBSCAN, and TCRdist sequence similarity was added when clustering was performed within HLA-allele-positive subsets. Co-occurrence clustering excluded repertoires with fewer than 30,000 or more than 120,000 public chains, plus five with anomalous nucleotide sharing. What TCRdb holds here is the immuneACCESS table cut down to in-frame rearrangements. Part of the clones is not present; checked against another copy, under half of the missing clones reflect an unresolved V gene, and the others are unexplained. D and trimming were read from the DNA, whereas the V and J calls and clone size are those reported in that table. The sample table contains about 100,000 clones; only one count was recorded for roughly three quarters of them. The top ten clonotypes cover approximately 2% of the sample.

The sequence joins TRBV4-3 to TRBJ1-1; no D segment can be confidently identified. The sample taken for sequencing was PBMCs. The TCR originated in a young man in good health and CMV-seronegative. The CDR3 region: CASSQGLGGGTEAFF. The DNA sequence reads TGCGCCAGCAGCCAAGGGCTGGGAGGTGGGACTGAAGCTTTCTTT.